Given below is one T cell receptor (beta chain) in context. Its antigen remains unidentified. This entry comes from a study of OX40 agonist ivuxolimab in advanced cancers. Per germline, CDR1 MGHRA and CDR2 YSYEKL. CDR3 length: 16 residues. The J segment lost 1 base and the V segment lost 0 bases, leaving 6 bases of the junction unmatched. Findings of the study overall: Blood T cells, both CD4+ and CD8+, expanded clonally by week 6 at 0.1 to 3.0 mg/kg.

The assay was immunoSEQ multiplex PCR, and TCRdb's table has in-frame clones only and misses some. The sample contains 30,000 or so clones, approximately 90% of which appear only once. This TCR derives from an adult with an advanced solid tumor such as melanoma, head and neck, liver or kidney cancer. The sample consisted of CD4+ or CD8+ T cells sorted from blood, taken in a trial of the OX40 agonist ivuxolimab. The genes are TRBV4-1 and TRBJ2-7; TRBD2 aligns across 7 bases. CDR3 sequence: CASSQDRASGSYEQYF. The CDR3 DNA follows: TGCGCCAGCAGCCAAGATCGGGCTAGCGGTTCCTACGAGCAGTACTTC.